These 28 T cell receptor beta chains came from one sample sequenced in a study of tumor and adjacent non-tumor tissue in lung cancer. TCRbeta libraries were built with three rounds of nested PCR, modified from ARM-PCR. Each CDR3 protein is one row after TCRdb ran MiXCR on the multiplex PCR reads. The sample consists of approximately 100,000 distinct CDR3 sequences, about 60% of them appearing once. This sample's RNA came from whole unsorted tissue. More than 3 cm separated this lung sample from the edge of the tumor. Sequenced input: distant non-tumor lung tissue. The receptors were sampled from a man aged 30-40 years with non-small cell lung cancer.

For this clonotype: The CDR3 carries no conserved terminal phenylalanine or tryptophan, so it likely arises from a read error. The chain combines TRBV6-1 with TRBJ2-7, with D possibly being TRBD1 (6 bases). CDR3 size: 15 residues. In germline, CDR1 is MNHNS, CDR2 SASEGT. The CDR3, as DNA: TGTGCCGGCAGTCGAGAAGACAGGACCCCCTACGAGCAGTACTCC. This translates into CAGSREDRTPYEQYS.

The rearrangement joins TRBV20-1 to TRBJ2-5; TRBD2 matches at 10 bases. CDR3 length equals 16 residues. The J segment lost 0 bases and the V segment lost 8 bases, leaving 12 bases of the junction unmatched. Germline V CDR1 and CDR2: DFQATT, SNEGSKA (reference sequence). CDR3 nucleotide sequence: TGCAGTACTACATCCAATAGCGGGAGGAACCAAGAGACCCAGTACTTC. This translates into CSTTSNSGRNQETQYF.

V and J are TRBV7-2 and TRBJ1-2; 8 bases line up with TRBD1. This CDR3 is built from 16 residues. The V segment lost 3 bases and the J segment 4 bases; nucleotides outside the gene matches: 10. The V gene's germline CDR1 is SGHTA and CDR2 FQGNSA. Here the CDR3 DNA reads TGTGCCAGCAGCTTCGCGACAGGGGAGAGAAGCTATGGCTACACCTTC. This encodes CASSFATGERSYGYTF.

A word on this clonotype: A single base separates this from a much larger clone, so it may be a read error. The rearrangement links TRBV7-9 to TRBJ2-3; D might be TRBD1 (5 bases). This CDR3 is built from 14 residues. Germline-derived CDR1 and CDR2 are SEHNR and FQNEAQ (reference sequence). The CDR3, as DNA: TGTGCCATCAGCTTAGACAGCATTGCAGATACGCAGTATTTT. It yields the protein CAISLDSIADTQYF.

In regard to this clonotype: A clone one base away is much larger, so this may be a read error. The rearrangement joins TRBV5-5 to TRBJ1-1, with D hard to call. The V end lost 4 bases, the J end lost 0 bases, and 16 bases lay between the germline ends. The CDR3 spans 16 residues. Germline V gives CDR1 SGHKS, CDR2 YYEKEE (reference sequence). The CDR3 sequence is CASSLLSSAMNTEAFF. For the CDR3, the DNA is TGTGCCAGCAGCCTTCTCTCGTCAGCCATGAACACTGAAGCTTTCTTT.

With respect to this clonotype: No conserved phenylalanine or tryptophan ends this CDR3, so it is likely a read error. This chain connects TRBV20-1 to TRBJ2-3; tentatively, D is TRBD2 (6 bases). Germline V lookup: CDR1 DFQATT, CDR2 SNEGSKA (reference sequence). V lost 2 bases, J lost 3 bases, and 24 bases lay in between. The CDR3 loop spans 18 amino acids. CDR3 in amino acids: CSARYNQEGSCKTDTQYV. The CDR3, as DNA: TGCAGTGCTAGATACAATCAGGAGGGCTCGTGTAAGACAGATACGCAGTATGTT.

The CDR3 protein is CACTLFPGSDTQYF. CDR3 DNA sequence: TGTGCCTGCACGCTCTTTCCAGGCTCAGATACGCAGTATTTT. This chain connects TRBV6-5 to TRBJ2-3; no firm D call. From germline, CDR1 is MNHEY and CDR2 SVGAGI. This CDR3 region has 14 residues. V lost 11 bases to trimming and J lost 4 bases, with 19 bases between them.

A note on this clonotype: One end of the junction fails to match germline, which may point to a read error. The V gene is TRBV4-2, the J gene TRBJ2-7; D is possibly TRBD2 (5 bases). Germline values: CDR1 LGHNA, CDR2 YNFKEQ. CDR3 length: 16 amino acids. Here the CDR3 reads CDSSQIASGLSYEQYF. The CDR3 region has the DNA TGTGACAGCAGCCAAATTGCTAGTGGACTTTCCTACGAGCAGTACTTC.

Relative to its sample, this clonotype is medium-sized. CDR3 amino acids: CASSPRPGINTEAFF. The DNA of the CDR3 is TGCGCCAGCAGCCCGCGCCCCGGGATTAACACTGAAGCTTTCTTT. This sequence joins TRBV4-3 and TRBJ1-1, with D unresolved. Germline assignment: CDR1 LGHNA and CDR2 YSLEER. V shed 4 bases and J shed 2 bases, with 14 bases lying between them. The CDR3 runs 15 residues.

A remark on this clonotype: This may come from a read error, since a much larger clone is one base off. The V call is TRBV5-1, the J call TRBJ2-1; D gene uncertain. Germline V gene lookup returns CDR1 SGHRS and CDR2 YFSETQ. This CDR3 has 13 residues. The CDR3 region has the DNA TGCGCCAGCAGCGAATACTCAGACGATGAGAAGTTCTTC. Protein: CASSEYSDDEKFF.

On this clonotype: This may be a read error: a much more frequent sequence differs by one nucleotide. This chain connects TRBV28 to TRBJ2-3, with 11 nucleotides matching TRBD2. Germline CDR1 MDHEN, CDR2 SYDVKM. V gave up 6 bases and J gave up 4 bases; unmatched junction bases: 9. There are 16 residues in the CDR3. The CDR3 DNA reads TGTGCCAGCAGCCCTGGACTAGCGGGCTGGGCAGATACGCAGTATTTT. This codes for CASSPGLAGWADTQYF.

This clonotype came up once. Its ends do not fully match the called genes, so a read error is possible. The rearrangement uses TRBV4-1 and TRBJ1-1; D possibly corresponds to TRBD1 (5 bases). Germline V CDR1 and CDR2: MGHRA, YSYEKL. The CDR3 spans 15 residues. The CDR3 sequence is CASSQEGRADIEDFF. The CDR3 DNA follows: TGTGCCAGCAGCCAAGAGGGCAGGGCAGACATCGAAGATTTCTTT.

On this clonotype: A single base separates this from a much larger clone, so it may be a read error. The chain uses TRBV11-3 and TRBJ1-1, with D uncertain. Germline lookup yields CDR1 SGHNT and CDR2 YENEEA. This CDR3 spans 13 amino acids. The CDR3 protein is CAISSIPSTEAFF. CDR3 nucleotides: TGTGCCATCAGCTCAATCCCGTCCACTGAAGCTTTCTTT.

As concerns this clonotype: The junction shows a germline mismatch at one end, possibly a read error. The chain employs TRBV11-2 and TRBJ2-7; TRBD1 agrees at 7 bases. CDR1 and CDR2 (germline): SGHAT, FQNNGV. This CDR3 contains 15 residues. CDR3 sequence (DNA): TGTGCCGGCAGCGTACCGGGACAGTGGTCCTACGAGCAGTACTTC. As protein: CAGSVPGQWSYEQYF.

About this clonotype itself: Relative to the germline gene, one junction end is altered; a read error may explain this. The CDR3 DNA reads as TGCAGTGCCAAGACGACCTGCTATGACTACACCTTC. Its translation: CSAKTTCYDYTF. J is TRBJ1-2 and V is TRBV20-1, with D uncertain. CDR1 is DFQATT and CDR2 is SNEGSKA in the germline V gene (reference sequence). This CDR3 has 12 amino acids.

Comments on this clonotype: An end of the junction does not agree with germline; a read error may underlie this. V and J are TRBV20-1 and TRBJ1-5; D gene unclear. CDR3 length equals 12 residues. In germline, CDR1 is DFQATT, CDR2 SNEGSKA (reference sequence). CDR3 loop: CSTTGGKQPQHF. The CDR3, as DNA: TGCAGCACTACGGGTGGCAAACAGCCCCAGCATTTT.

This clonotype has ten or more counts. The J gene is TRBJ2-1, the V gene TRBV20-1; 16 positions agree with TRBD2. The V gene's germline CDR1 is DFQATT and CDR2 SNEGSKA (reference sequence). Trimming cost V 3 bases and J 8 bases; bases outside gene matches: 4. This CDR3 comprises 15 residues. The CDR3 loop is CSARGGTSGRDEQFF. The CDR3 nucleotides are TGCAGTGCTAGGGGAGGGACTAGCGGGAGGGATGAGCAGTTCTTC.

This rearrangement joins TRBV24-1 to TRBJ2-5, with D unclear. Trimming pared 4 bases from V and 7 bases from J, leaving 9 bases between. Germline V gene data show CDR1 as KGHDR and CDR2 as SFDVKD. The CDR3 consists of 12 residues. The CDR3 region has the DNA TGTGCCACCAGTGACAGTAGACGGACCCAGTACTTC. It specifies CATSDSRRTQYF.

This clonotype has at least ten counts. V gene TRBV6-5 combines with J gene TRBJ1-2; D possibly corresponds to TRBD1 (5 bases). The CDR3 is made up of 12 amino acids. V was cut by 0 bases and J by 9 bases, with 8 bases left in between. Germline loops: CDR1 MNHEY, CDR2 SVGAGI. CDR3 residues: CASSYSGTSYTF. CDR3 sequence (DNA): TGTGCCAGCAGTTACTCAGGGACGAGCTACACCTTC.

Worth noting for this clonotype: The germline gene is not matched at one end of the junction; a read error may be the cause. The chain recombines TRBV5-6 with TRBJ1-1; D is unresolved. The CDR3 totals 13 residues. Germline CDR1 SGHDT, CDR2 YYEEEE. CDR3 nucleotides: TGTGGCAGCAACTGGTTTATAGCCACTGAAGCTTTCTTT. Residues: CGSNWFIATEAFF.

V is TRBV7-8 and J is TRBJ1-6; perhaps TRBD1 as D (5 bases). Per germline, CDR1 SGHVS and CDR2 FQNEAQ. V shed 6 bases and J shed 0 bases, with 15 bases lying between them. The CDR3 loop spans 17 amino acids. The CDR3 loop reads CASRTGTQSSYNSPLHF. CDR3 nucleotides: TGTGCCAGCAGGACCGGGACTCAGAGCTCCTATAATTCACCCCTCCACTTT.

This clonotype occurred once. A read error is likely, as this CDR3 ends without the conserved phenylalanine or tryptophan. V is TRBV29-1 and J is TRBJ1-2, with a weak D call TRBD1 (5 bases). The CDR3 is 15 amino acids. V was clipped by 3 bases and J by 10 bases, with 24 bases between them. Germline loops: CDR1 SQVTM, CDR2 ANQGSEA. The chain's CDR3 is CSVDVVGAILGAYTL. DNA of the CDR3: TGCAGCGTTGATGTGGTAGGGGCGATCCTGGGAGCCTACACCCTC.

About this clonotype itself: One end of the junction is discordant with germline, which a read error may explain. The V call is TRBV24-1, the J call TRBJ2-1, with 8 bases fitting TRBD2. The CDR3 length is 15 residues. Per the germline V gene, CDR1 is KGHDR and CDR2 is SFDVKD. CDR3 sequence reads: CPTSKSSGRIDEQFF. CDR3 coding DNA: TGTCCCACCAGTAAATCGAGCGGGAGAATCGATGAGCAGTTCTTC.

This clonotype was seen at least ten times. This chain links TRBV11-2 with TRBJ2-1, with a tentative D call TRBD2 (5 bases). Germline CDR1 and CDR2: SGHAT and FQNNGV. The length of the CDR3 is 15 residues. The V and J ends lost 1 base and 0 bases respectively, with 7 bases between them. The CDR3 nucleotides are TGTGCCAGCAGCTTAGGGAGGACCTCCTACAATGAGCAGTTCTTC. Its translation is CASSLGRTSYNEQFF.

The J gene is TRBJ2-3, the V gene TRBV11-1; 7 bases match TRBD1. The J segment lost 3 bases and the V segment lost 6 bases, leaving 15 bases of the junction unmatched. This CDR3 has 17 amino acids. Germline-derived CDR1 and CDR2 are SGHAT and FQDESV (reference sequence). The CDR3 nucleotides are TGTGCCAGCAGTGGCCTGGACAGGAGTTCGGTAACAGATACGCAGTATTTT. Its translation is CASSGLDRSSVTDTQYF. The variable domain in full, completed from reference TRBV11-1 and TRBJ2-3, reads EAEVAQSPRYKITEKSQAVAFWCDPISGHATLYWYRQILGQGPELLVQFQDESVVDDSQLPKDRFSAERLKGVDSTLKIQPAELGDSAMYLCASSGLDRSSVTDTQYFGPGTRLTVL.

The sample holds many counts of this clonotype. J is TRBJ2-2 and V is TRBV29-1; 11 bases are shared with TRBD2. Germline-derived CDR1 and CDR2 are SQVTM and ANQGSEA. CDR3 length: 17 amino acids. Losses at the gene ends were 5 bases for V and 2 bases for J; bases not matched to a gene: 10. The CDR3 protein is CSVSWPSGRLNTGELFF. DNA for the CDR3: TGCAGCGTTTCGTGGCCTAGCGGGAGGTTAAACACCGGGGAGCTGTTTTTT.

With respect to this clonotype: A read error may account for a junction end that differs from germline. The V call is TRBV4-3, the J call TRBJ2-1, with D possibly being TRBD1 (5 bases). CDR1 is LGHNA, CDR2 YSLEER, per germline. This CDR3 region has 14 residues. In DNA form, the CDR3 reads TGCACCAGCAGCCAAGCCGGACAAGACAATGAGCCGTTCTTC. This encodes CTSSQAGQDNEPFF.

To note about this clonotype: The CDR3 does not close with the conserved phenylalanine or tryptophan, likely indicating a read error. No DNA is shown, since the ends of the CDR3 on it are uncertain; the CDR3 is the one TCRdb lists. The chain is built from TRBV20-1 and TRBJ1-2; TRBD1, as called in the table, went unchecked against the DNA. Both ends counted, the CDR3 spans 15 residues. Germline CDR1 is DFQATT and CDR2 is SNEGSKA (reference sequence). The CDR3 spells CSARGRTGENYGYII.